The rows below give T cell receptor beta chains drawn from one sample of a study of blood T cell repertoires in COVID-19. Clones were sequenced by immunoSEQ multiplex PCR, and TCRdb holds only the in-frame ones, with some missing. The sample has fewer than 700,000 clones, about 89% seen once. Specimen: peripheral blood. These receptor sequences come from a woman aged 45-65 years with COVID-19, enrolled during active disease. Both conserved end residues are trimmed from each CDR3. The order of the fields is CDR3 length, J gene, V gene, CDR3 protein.

12 | TRBJ1-2 | TRBV6-5 | ASSYSGQGTGYT
12 | TRBJ1-1 | TRBV2 | ASSGAGSKGEAF
14 | TRBJ2-4 | TRBV7-2 | ASSPGTGVAKNIQY
10 | TRBJ1-1 | TRBV5-1 | ASSLGQSKAF
11 | TRBJ1-2 | TRBV12-3/TRBV12-4 | ASSWGANYGYT
14 | TRBJ2-7 | TRBV3-1/TRBV3-2 | ASSQGKGTGTYEQY
12 | TRBJ1-5 | TRBV27 | ASSPQGRGEPQH
14 | TRBJ2-3 | TRBV6-5 | ASSSPSGESTDTQY
11 | TRBJ1-1 | TRBV29-1 | SVTAGRETEAF
10 | TRBJ2-7 | TRBV6-1 | ASSESIQEQY
13 | TRBJ1-5 | TRBV5-6 | ASSLVGGPGQPQH
14 | TRBJ2-6 | TRBV27 | ASSMTGGTGANVLT
13 | TRBJ2-7 | TRBV19 | ASTNRHAGIYEQY
11 | TRBJ2-5 | TRBV6-5 | ATLGQLKETQY
15 | TRBJ1-3 | TRBV11-2 | ASSLVYRGARKNTIY
8 | TRBJ1-1 | TRBV6-6 | ATRGAEAF
12 | TRBJ1-6 | TRBV5-6 | ASSLFTGGSPLH
12 | TRBJ1-5 | TRBV10-2 | ASSARVMDQPQH
12 | TRBJ1-5 | TRBV5-6 | ASSTGTYNQPQH
13 | TRBJ1-5 | TRBV4-1 | ASSQETGVTQPQH